Below, 12 T cell receptor beta chains from the same sample are listed, as sequenced in a study of PD-1 blockade in mismatch repair-deficient tumors. Sequencing was performed with immunoSEQ multiplex PCR; in TCRdb, only in-frame clones are kept and a portion is missing. Of about 79,000 clones in the sample, roughly 80% were seen once. Specimen: peripheral blood, collected 44 weeks after starting pembrolizumab. The source of these receptors is an adult with mismatch repair-deficient cancer.

V and J are TRBV6-6 and TRBJ1-4; D unclear. Germline V gene sequence: CDR1 MNHNY, CDR2 SVGAGI (reference sequence). V shed 6 bases and J shed 4 bases, with 6 bases lying between them. The CDR3 totals 12 residues. The CDR3 protein is CASRSYNEKLFF. CDR3 DNA: TGTGCCAGCAGATCATATAATGAAAAACTGTTTTTT.

The count of this clone is one. The chain recombines TRBV5-1 with TRBJ2-2, with 7 bases lining up with TRBD1. J gave up 5 bases and V 0 bases, and 10 bases lay outside the gene matches. This CDR3 is built from 17 residues. In germline, CDR1 is SGHRS, CDR2 YFSETQ. CDR3 sequence: CASSLDRQGRGTGELFF. As DNA, the CDR3 is TGCGCCAGCAGCTTGGATCGGCAGGGCAGGGGGACCGGGGAGCTGTTTTTT.

V and J are TRBV2 and TRBJ2-3, with D possibly matching TRBD2 (6 bases). Trimming took off 3 bases at V and 0 bases at J, with 10 bases between the two ends. Germline loops: CDR1 SNHLY, CDR2 FYNNEI. This CDR3 is 15 amino acids long. In DNA, the CDR3 is TGTGCCAGCAGTGATGAAGGGACTAGCACAGATACGCAGTATTTT. This codes for CASSDEGTSTDTQYF.

As DNA, the CDR3 is TGTGCCAGCAGCGCCGGCGGAGCGGCAGGGTATGGCTACACCTTC. Translated, it gives CASSAGGAAGYGYTF. The chain has TRBV9 and TRBJ1-2; possible D gene TRBD1, 5 bases. Germline values: CDR1 SGDLS, CDR2 YYNGEE. CDR3 length: 15 amino acids. Between the trimmed V and J ends, which lost 3 bases and 5 bases, there was a span of 17 bases. The full variable domain, its missing parts supplied by reference TRBV9 and TRBJ1-2, is DSGVTQTPKHLITATGQRVTLRCSPRSGDLSVYWYQQSLDQGLQFLIQYYNGEERAKGNILERFSAQQFPDLHSELNLSSLELGDSALYFCASSAGGAAGYGYTFGSGTRLTVV.

The genes are TRBV7-9 and TRBJ1-1; 7 nucleotides align to TRBD1. The CDR3 has 13 residues. Per germline, CDR1 SEHNR and CDR2 FQNEAQ (reference sequence). Germline trimming cut 5 bases from V and 7 bases from J; bases unmatched to any gene: 7. CDR3 bases: TGTGCCAGCAGCGTAGGGACAGAGGGTGAAGCTTTCTTT. It is translated as CASSVGTEGEAFF. Complete variable domain (other parts from reference TRBV7-9 and TRBJ1-1): DTGVSQNPRHKITKRGQNVTFRCDPISEHNRLYWYRQTLGQGPEFLTYFQNEAQLEKSRLLSDRFSAERPKGSFSTLEIQRTEQGDSAMYLCASSVGTEGEAFFGQGTRLTVV.

V and J are TRBV6-4 and TRBJ1-1; no reliable D call. The CDR3 extends over 13 amino acids. With 5 bases removed from V and 0 bases from J, the gap between germline ends came to 7 bases. Germline V CDR1 and CDR2: MRHNA, SNTAGT. CDR3 DNA: TGTGCCAGCAGTCGTGGGGTGAACACTGAAGCTTTCTTT. Protein sequence: CASSRGVNTEAFF.

V gene TRBV11-2 combines with J gene TRBJ2-1; TRBD2 matches at 13 bases. V was pared by 6 bases and J by 9 bases, with 8 bases of the junction left unmatched. This CDR3 comprises 15 residues. Germline CDR1 reads SGHAT; CDR2 reads FQNNGV. CDR3 nucleotide sequence: TGTGCCAGCAGTACTAGCGGGAGGGCCGGTGGTGAGCAGTTCTTC. It specifies CASSTSGRAGGEQFF.

This chain uses TRBV7-3 with TRBJ2-1; 9 bases match TRBD2. The J segment lost 4 bases and the V segment lost 3 bases, leaving 4 bases of the junction unmatched. The length of the CDR3 is 15 residues. Per the germline V gene, CDR1 is SGHTA and CDR2 is FQGTGA. CDR3 region: CASSFRAGGYNEQFF. CDR3 nucleotide sequence: TGTGCCAGCAGCTTTCGAGCGGGAGGTTACAATGAGCAGTTCTTC.

In this sample, this clone turned up a few times. The chain carries TRBV7-9 and TRBJ1-1; TRBD1 might be the D (5 bases). Germline V gives CDR1 SEHNR, CDR2 FQNEAQ (reference sequence). This CDR3 comprises 12 residues. V shed 1 base and J shed 10 bases, with 10 bases lying between them. CDR3 nucleotides: TGTGCCAGCAGCTTAGATCAGGGTACAGCTTTCTTT. Translated, it gives CASSLDQGTAFF.

The gene calls are TRBV30 and TRBJ2-2, with D maybe TRBD1 (7 bases). With 8 bases removed from V and 0 bases from J, the gap between germline ends came to 10 bases. Germline V CDR1 and CDR2: GTSNPN, SVGIG (reference sequence). This CDR3 region has 13 residues. CDR3 in DNA: TGTGCCACAGGGGAGGCGAACACCGGGGAGCTGTTTTTT. Its protein is CATGEANTGELFF.

The CDR3 loop reads CASSPRGYMNTEAFF. The DNA for the CDR3 is TGTGCCAGCAGCCCCAGGGGGTACATGAACACTGAAGCTTTCTTT. The rearrangement links TRBV7-8 to TRBJ1-1, with 7 positions matching TRBD1. The CDR3 is made up of 15 amino acids. Germline assignment: CDR1 SGHVS and CDR2 FQNEAQ. J gave up 0 bases and V 5 bases, and 6 bases lay outside the gene matches.

This chain connects TRBV19 to TRBJ1-3; D uncertain. V shed 6 bases and J shed 0 bases, with 12 bases lying between them. CDR3 length: 15 residues. The germline V gene encodes CDR1 LNHDA and CDR2 SQIVND (reference sequence). The CDR3 loop reads CASRSTGNSGNTIYF. The DNA for the CDR3 is TGTGCCAGTAGATCGACGGGAAACTCTGGAAACACCATATATTTT.